This is a list of T cell receptor beta chains from one sample in a study of shared clonotypes between healthy human individuals. The repertoire was sequenced with immunoSEQ multiplex PCR; TCRdb's copy has only in-frame clones and lacks some. Of approximately 1,500,000 clones listed, over 95% were seen once; the top ten hold roughly 1.2%. Sequences were obtained from naive CD4+ T cells sorted from blood. All receptors derive from a young man in good health. CDR3s include the opening cysteine and the closing phenylalanine or tryptophan. Fields, in order: D gene, V gene, J gene, CDR3 protein, CDR3 DNA. A D gene is named only where the DNA matches it firmly.

d_call: TRBD2
v_call: TRBV30
j_call: TRBJ2-3
cdr3_aa: CAWSVLAPLAGALDTQYF
cdr3_nt: TGTGCCTGGAGTGTACTTGCCCCGCTAGCGGGAGCGTTAGATACGCAGTATTTT

d_call: -
v_call: TRBV27
j_call: TRBJ1-2
cdr3_aa: CASSPPGGMNGYTF
cdr3_nt: TGTGCCAGCAGCCCCCCAGGAGGAATGAACGGCTACACCTTC

d_call: TRBD1
v_call: TRBV6-5
j_call: TRBJ1-5
cdr3_aa: CASSQTRQGMQPQHF
cdr3_nt: TGTGCCAGCAGTCAAACCCGACAGGGTATGCAGCCCCAGCATTTT

d_call: -
v_call: TRBV7-9
j_call: TRBJ2-4
cdr3_aa: CASSLDSGKNIQYF
cdr3_nt: TGTGCCAGCAGCTTAGACTCGGGGAAAAACATTCAGTACTTC

d_call: -
v_call: TRBV18
j_call: TRBJ2-5
cdr3_aa: CASSPLGTGKGETQYF
cdr3_nt: TGTGCCAGCTCACCACTAGGGACCGGCAAGGGAGAGACCCAGTACTTC

d_call: -
v_call: TRBV7-3
j_call: TRBJ2-7
cdr3_aa: CASSLGQTTYEQYF
cdr3_nt: TGTGCCAGCAGCTTAGGACAGACTACCTACGAGCAGTACTTC

d_call: TRBD2
v_call: TRBV28
j_call: TRBJ2-7
cdr3_aa: CASSPGSLGSPSGVTYEQYF
cdr3_nt: TGTGCCAGCAGTCCCGGGTCCCTCGGCTCACCTAGCGGGGTAACCTACGAGCAGTACTTC

d_call: -
v_call: TRBV7-3
j_call: TRBJ2-5
cdr3_aa: CASSLRAQETQYF
cdr3_nt: TGTGCCAGCAGCCTCCGGGCCCAAGAGACCCAGTACTTC

d_call: TRBD2
v_call: TRBV15
j_call: TRBJ2-7
cdr3_aa: CATSRSSGSRSYEQYF
cdr3_nt: TGTGCCACCAGCAGAAGCAGCGGGAGTCGGTCCTACGAGCAGTACTTC

d_call: TRBD2
v_call: TRBV7-7
j_call: TRBJ2-1
cdr3_aa: CASSPELARYNEQFF
cdr3_nt: TGTGCTAGCAGCCCCGAACTAGCGAGATACAATGAGCAGTTCTTC

d_call: TRBD2
v_call: TRBV7-3
j_call: TRBJ2-3
cdr3_aa: CASSLLAVEGGPLTDTQYF
cdr3_nt: TGTGCCAGCAGCCTACTAGCGGTCGAGGGGGGTCCTCTCACAGATACGCAGTATTTT